These 2 T cell receptor beta chains originate from one sample sequenced in a study of vaccination and CD4 T cells after COVID-19. As for time point: late sampling 161 to 241 days after vaccination in a few convalescent patients. Treatment described: approximately nine-day PBMC culture with coronavirus spike peptide pools or control peptides (ViraFEST assay). The antigens these receptors bind are not known. The assay that was used to sequence DNA from cultured CD4+ T cells was the Oncomine TCR Beta short-read assay. TCRdb reprocessed the PCR reads via MiXCR and lists one record per CDR3 protein. The sample contains 16,000 or so distinct CDR3 sequences, about half of which appear only once. The sequencing used CD4+ T cells from blood, cultured in vitro, collected about 7 months after SARS-CoV-2 vaccination. The receptors were sampled from a human donor who had recovered from COVID-19.

CDR3 DNA sequence: TGCAGTTTTTCCTACAATGAGCAGTTCTTC. Its translation is CSFSYNEQFF. This chain joins TRBV20-1 and TRBJ2-1; D not certain. Germline V gene lookup returns CDR1 DFQATT and CDR2 SNEGSKA (reference sequence). This CDR3 spans 10 amino acids. V was cut by 8 bases and J by 1 base, with 3 bases left in between.

The V call is TRBV5-4, the J call TRBJ2-1; D is unclear. This CDR3 region has 12 residues. Trimming took 1 base from V and 6 from J, leaving 5 bases between them. Germline values: CDR1 SGHNT, CDR2 YYREEE (reference sequence). CDR3 DNA sequence: TGTGCCAGCAGCTTGTATTTCAATGAGCAGTTCTTC. Translated: CASSLYFNEQFF.